The following is a T cell receptor (beta chain) sequence with its context. These data originate in a study of blood T cell repertoires in COVID-19. Clones were read by immunoSEQ multiplex PCR, and TCRdb kept only the in-frame ones, dropping some. The sample holds about 210,000 clones; 81% are singletons and the top ten take about 9.8%. Unmatched junction bases numbered 1, after V lost 2 bases and J lost 6 bases. Germline V lookup: CDR1 SQVTM, CDR2 ANQGSEA. The CDR3 consists of 12 residues. The sample comprised PBMCs or T cells enriched from blood (not recorded which). This sequence joins TRBV29-1 and TRBJ2-3; 8 positions match TRBD1. This TCR was sampled from a woman aged 45 to 65 with acute COVID-19. CDR3 amino acids: CSVEQGADTQYF. Written as DNA, the CDR3 is TGCAGCGTTGAACAGGGGGCCGATACGCAGTATTTT.